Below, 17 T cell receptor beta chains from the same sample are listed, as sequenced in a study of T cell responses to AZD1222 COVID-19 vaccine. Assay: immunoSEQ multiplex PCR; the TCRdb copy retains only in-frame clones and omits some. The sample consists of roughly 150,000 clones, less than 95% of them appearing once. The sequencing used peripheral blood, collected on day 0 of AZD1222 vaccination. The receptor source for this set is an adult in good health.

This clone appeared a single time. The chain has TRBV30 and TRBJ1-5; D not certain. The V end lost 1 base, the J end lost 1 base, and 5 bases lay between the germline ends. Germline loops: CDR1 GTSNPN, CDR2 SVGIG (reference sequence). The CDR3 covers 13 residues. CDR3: CAWSGESNQPQHF. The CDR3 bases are TGTGCCTGGAGTGGGGAGAGCAATCAGCCCCAGCATTTT.

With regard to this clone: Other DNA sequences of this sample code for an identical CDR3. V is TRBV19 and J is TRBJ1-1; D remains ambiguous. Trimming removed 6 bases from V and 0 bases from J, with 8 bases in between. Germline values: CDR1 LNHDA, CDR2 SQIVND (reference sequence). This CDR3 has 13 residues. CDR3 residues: CASSRTVNTEAFF. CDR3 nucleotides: TGTGCCAGTAGCAGGACTGTGAACACTGAAGCTTTCTTT. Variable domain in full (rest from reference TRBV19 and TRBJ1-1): DGGITQSPKYLFRKEGQNVTLSCEQNLNHDAMYWYRQDPGQGLRLIYYSQIVNDFQKGDIAEGYSVSREKKESFPLTVTSAQKNPTAFYLCASSRTVNTEAFFGQGTRLTVV.

The CDR3 spells CASSPGQGAWYEQYF. The CDR3 nucleotides are TGTGCCAGCTCACCGGGACAGGGGGCTTGGTACGAGCAGTACTTC. The V and J genes are TRBV18 and TRBJ2-7, with 12 bases fitting TRBD1. The CDR3 sequence is 15 residues long. In germline, CDR1 is KGHSH, CDR2 LQKENI. Trimming at V came to 3 bases and at J to 4 bases, leaving 4 bases not matched to a gene.

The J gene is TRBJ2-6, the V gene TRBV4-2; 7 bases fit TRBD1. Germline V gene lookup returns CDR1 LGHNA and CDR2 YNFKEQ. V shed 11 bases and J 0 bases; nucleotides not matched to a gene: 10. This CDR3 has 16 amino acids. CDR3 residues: CAAGTGESSGANVLTF. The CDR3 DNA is TGTGCCGCCGGAACAGGGGAGAGCTCTGGGGCCAACGTCCTGACTTTC.

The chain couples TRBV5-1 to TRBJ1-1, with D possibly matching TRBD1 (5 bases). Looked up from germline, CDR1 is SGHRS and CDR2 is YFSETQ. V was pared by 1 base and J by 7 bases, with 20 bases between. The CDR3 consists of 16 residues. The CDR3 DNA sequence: TGCGCCAGCAGCTTGTCGCTGGGCAGGGAAGCCGGTGAAGCTTTCTTT. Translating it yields CASSLSLGREAGEAFF.

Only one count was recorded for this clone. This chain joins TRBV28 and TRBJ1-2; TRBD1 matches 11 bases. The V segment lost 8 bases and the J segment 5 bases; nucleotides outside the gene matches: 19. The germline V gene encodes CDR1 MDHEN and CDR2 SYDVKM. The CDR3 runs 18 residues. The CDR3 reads CASVGGPGQGVLGYGYTF. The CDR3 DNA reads TGTGCCAGCGTAGGGGGACCGGGACAGGGGGTATTGGGATATGGCTACACCTTC.

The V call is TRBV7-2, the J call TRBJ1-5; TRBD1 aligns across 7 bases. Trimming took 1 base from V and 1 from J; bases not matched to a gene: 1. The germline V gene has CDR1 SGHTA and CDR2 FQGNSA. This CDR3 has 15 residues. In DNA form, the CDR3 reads TGTGCCAGCAGCTTAGTACAGGGGAGCAATCAGCCCCAGCATTTT. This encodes CASSLVQGSNQPQHF.

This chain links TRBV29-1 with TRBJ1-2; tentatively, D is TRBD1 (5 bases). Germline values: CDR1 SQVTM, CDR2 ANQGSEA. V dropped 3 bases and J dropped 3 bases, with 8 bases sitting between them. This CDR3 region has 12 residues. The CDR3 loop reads CSVDRAHYGYTF. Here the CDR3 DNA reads TGCAGCGTTGACAGGGCCCACTATGGCTACACCTTC.

CDR3 in DNA: TGCAGCGTGGACGACAGGGAGAGCTCCTACGAGCAGTACTTC. The encoded protein is CSVDDRESSYEQYF. The chain carries TRBV29-1 and TRBJ2-7, with 7 bases that match TRBD1. The CDR3 contains 14 residues. J gave up 0 bases and V 6 bases, and 8 bases lay outside the gene matches. Germline assignment: CDR1 SQVTM and CDR2 ANQGSEA.

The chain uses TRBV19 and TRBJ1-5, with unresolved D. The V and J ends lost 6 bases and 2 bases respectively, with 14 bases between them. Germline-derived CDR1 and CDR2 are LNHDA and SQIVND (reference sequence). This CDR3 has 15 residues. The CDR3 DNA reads TGTGCCAGTAGCCCCAACGAGTGGGGCAATCAGCCCCAGCATTTT. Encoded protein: CASSPNEWGNQPQHF.

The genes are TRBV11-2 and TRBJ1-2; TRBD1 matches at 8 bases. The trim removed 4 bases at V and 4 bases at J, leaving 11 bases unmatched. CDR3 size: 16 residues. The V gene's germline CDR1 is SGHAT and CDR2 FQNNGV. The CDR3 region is CASSSPKGQALYGYTF. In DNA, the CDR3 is TGTGCCAGCAGCTCGCCTAAGGGACAGGCCCTCTATGGCTACACCTTC.

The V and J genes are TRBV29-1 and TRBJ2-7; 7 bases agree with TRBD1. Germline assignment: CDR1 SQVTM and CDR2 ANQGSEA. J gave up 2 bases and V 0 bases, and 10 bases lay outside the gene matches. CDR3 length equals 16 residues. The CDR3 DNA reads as TGCAGCGTTGAAGATAAAAGACAGGGAGAGGCCTACGAGCAGTACTTC. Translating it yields CSVEDKRQGEAYEQYF.

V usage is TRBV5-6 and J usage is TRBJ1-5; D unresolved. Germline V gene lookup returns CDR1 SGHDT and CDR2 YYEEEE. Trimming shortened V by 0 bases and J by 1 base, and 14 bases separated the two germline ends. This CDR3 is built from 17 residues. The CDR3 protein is CASSLGAGVGSNQPQHF. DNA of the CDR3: TGTGCCAGCAGCTTGGGAGCGGGTGTCGGAAGCAATCAGCCCCAGCATTTT.

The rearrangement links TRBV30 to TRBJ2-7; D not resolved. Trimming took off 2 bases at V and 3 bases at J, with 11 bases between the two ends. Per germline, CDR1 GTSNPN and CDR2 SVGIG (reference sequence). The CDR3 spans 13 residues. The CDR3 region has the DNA TGTGCCTGGAGTACCTACAGTGGCTACGAGCAGTACTTC. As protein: CAWSTYSGYEQYF.

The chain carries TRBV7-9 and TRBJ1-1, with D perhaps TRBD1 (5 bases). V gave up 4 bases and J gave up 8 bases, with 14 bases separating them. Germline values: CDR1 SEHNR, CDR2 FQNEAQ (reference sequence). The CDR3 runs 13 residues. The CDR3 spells CASSSPDGDEAFF. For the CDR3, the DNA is TGTGCCAGCAGCTCACCGGACGGGGACGAAGCTTTCTTT. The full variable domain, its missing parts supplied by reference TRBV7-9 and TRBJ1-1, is DTGVSQNPRHKITKRGQNVTFRCDPISEHNRLYWYRQTLGQGPEFLTYFQNEAQLEKSRLLSDRFSAERPKGSFSTLEIQRTEQGDSAMYLCASSSPDGDEAFFGQGTRLTVV.

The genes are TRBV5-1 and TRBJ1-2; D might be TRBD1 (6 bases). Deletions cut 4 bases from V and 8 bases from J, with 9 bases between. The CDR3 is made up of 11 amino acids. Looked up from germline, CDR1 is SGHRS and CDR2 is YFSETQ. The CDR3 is CASSTDRGYTF. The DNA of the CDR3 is TGCGCCAGCAGCACCGACAGGGGCTACACCTTC.

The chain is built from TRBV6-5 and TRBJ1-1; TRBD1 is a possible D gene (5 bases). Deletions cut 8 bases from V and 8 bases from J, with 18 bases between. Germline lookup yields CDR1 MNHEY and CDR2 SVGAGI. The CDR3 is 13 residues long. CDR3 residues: CASQIDRNREAFF. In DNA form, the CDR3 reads TGTGCCAGCCAGATTGACAGAAATAGGGAAGCTTTCTTT.